These T cell receptor beta chains were read from a single sample in a study of post-analysis software for immune sequencing data. Via MiXCR, TCRdb re-called the PCR reads, giving one row per CDR3 protein. The sample has approximately 570,000 distinct CDR3 sequences; around 44% are singletons. Sequenced material: blood. The receptors were sampled from a girl aged 5-17 years with multiple sclerosis. Each CDR3 is given with its conserved first and last residue. D genes are given only for firm matches. The size entry is marked missing in some rows and otherwise reads once, few, many or a size class.

CDR3 DNA | CDR3 protein | D gene | V gene | clone size | J gene
TGTGCCAGCAGCGTAGCGGGTGTAGAGACCCAGTACTTC | CASSVAGVETQYF | - | TRBV9 | - | TRBJ2-5
TGTGCCAGCAGTTCCCTCCGCGGCTCCTACGAGCAGTACTTC | CASSSLRGSYEQYF | - | TRBV6-2/TRBV6-3 | few | TRBJ2-7
TGTGCCAGCAGTTTAGATCGGCATGAGCAGTTCTTC | CASSLDRHEQFF | - | TRBV28 | few | TRBJ2-1
TGTGCCAGCAGCGGACAGGGGGTACAAGAGACCCAGTACTTC | CASSGQGVQETQYF | TRBD1 | TRBV3-1 | few | TRBJ2-5
TGTGCCAGCAGCCCATCCGGGACTATACACAATGAGCAGTTCTTC | CASSPSGTIHNEQFF | TRBD2 | TRBV3-1 | few | TRBJ2-1
TGTGCCAGCAGCTTAGGCAGAAACAATGAGCAGTTCTTC | CASSLGRNNEQFF | - | TRBV5-1 | - | TRBJ2-1
TGCAGTGCTAGGACAGGGGGGAACACTGAAGCTTTCTTT | CSARTGGNTEAFF | TRBD1 | TRBV20-1 | - | TRBJ1-1
TGCGCCAGCAGCTTGGCCGGAATCTCTGGGGCCAACGTCCTGACTTTC | CASSLAGISGANVLTF | - | TRBV5-1 | few | TRBJ2-6
TGCGCCAGCAGCTTTCCTAGCGGGAGAGGCACAGATACGCAGTATTTT | CASSFPSGRGTDTQYF | TRBD2 | TRBV5-1 | many | TRBJ2-3
TGTGCCAGCAGCCCAGGGGGGGGCAGAACCGACGAGCAGTACTTC | CASSPGGGRTDEQYF | - | TRBV11-2 | - | TRBJ2-7
TGTGCCAGCAGCTCACAAACAGGGGGTGAGCAGTTCTTC | CASSSQTGGEQFF | TRBD1 | TRBV7-9 | - | TRBJ2-1
TGTGCCAGCAGGGCTATTCGGGGCCGAGCGGGAGGCCCACAAGAGACCCAGTACTTC | CASRAIRGRAGGPQETQYF | TRBD2 | TRBV3-1 | - | TRBJ2-5
TGTGCCAGCAGCTGGACTAGCGGGGGAACAGATACGCAGTATTTT | CASSWTSGGTDTQYF | TRBD2 | TRBV5-1 | - | TRBJ2-3
TGTGCCAGCAGCCAAAGTGGGACAGGGGGTATGGAGCAGTACTTC | CASSQSGTGGMEQYF | TRBD1 | TRBV3-1 | few | TRBJ2-5
TGTGCCAGCAGTTTAGCGCCACTAGCCACAACGAATGAGCAGTTCTTC | CASSLAPLATTNEQFF | - | TRBV12-3/TRBV12-4 | - | TRBJ2-1
TGCGCCAGCAGCTTAGTACAGGGTGGCCGAGAAGAGACCCAGTACTTC | CASSLVQGGREETQYF | - | TRBV5-1 | - | TRBJ2-5
TGTGCCAGCAGGCCCGACACAGATACGCAGTATTTT | CASRPDTDTQYF | - | TRBV7-9 | - | TRBJ2-3
TGTGCCAGCAGCTTACACTCCTCCTCCTACGAGCAGTACTTC | CASSLHSSSYEQYF | - | TRBV7-9 | - | TRBJ2-7
TGTGCCATCAGTGCCTCCTATGGCTACACCTTC | CAISASYGYTF | - | TRBV10-3 | - | TRBJ1-2
TGTGCCACCAGCAGCCCCAGGGGCGGCGAGCAGTTCTTC | CATSSPRGGEQFF | - | TRBV15 | few | TRBJ2-1
TGCAGTGCTAGCTCAGCTAGCGGCTCCTACGAGCAGTACTTC | CSASSASGSYEQYF | TRBD2 | TRBV20-1 | few | TRBJ2-7
TGTGCCATCAGTGCCCAGCGGGATAGGGGAGAGACCCAGTACTTC | CAISAQRDRGETQYF | TRBD2 | TRBV10-3 | few | TRBJ2-5
TGTGCCAGCAGCCAAGGGGGCAGCACGAGCAACGAGCAGTACTTC | CASSQGGSTSNEQYF | - | TRBV3-1 | - | TRBJ2-7
TGTGCCATCAGCGAGTGGGACCGACCCTTGATCACCTTC | CAISEWDRPLITF | - | TRBV10-3 | - | TRBJ1-2
TGCGCCAACAGCTCCTCAGGACAAAAAACCTACAATGAGCAGTTCTTC | CANSSSGQKTYNEQFF | - | TRBV5-1 | - | TRBJ2-1
TGCGCCAGCAGCTTGGGGGGTAGCAGAGCTGGCACAGATACGCAGTATTTT | CASSLGGSRAGTDTQYF | - | TRBV5-1 | few | TRBJ2-3
TGCGCCAGCAATCGGCTAGCAGGAGACCAAGAGACCCAGTACTTC | CASNRLAGDQETQYF | - | TRBV5-1 | - | TRBJ2-5
TGCAGTGCTACAGAGTTATCGGGAGCGGGCGAGCAGTACTTC | CSATELSGAGEQYF | - | TRBV20-1 | - | TRBJ2-7
TGCAGTGCTTTCGGACAGCTCAATCAGCCCCAGCATTTT | CSAFGQLNQPQHF | - | TRBV20-1 | - | TRBJ1-5
TGTGCCAGCAGCTTGGATTGGCTGGGCGGGGGATCCTACGAGCAGTACTTC | CASSLDWLGGGSYEQYF | TRBD2 | TRBV5-5 | few | TRBJ2-7
TGTGCCAGCAGCTACTACAGGGATAGTGGCTACACCTTC | CASSYYRDSGYTF | - | TRBV7-2 | - | TRBJ1-2
TGCAGCGTTGAGGGGGTGGAGCCGGGGTACAATGAGCAGTTCTTC | CSVEGVEPGYNEQFF | - | TRBV29-1 | - | TRBJ2-1
TGTGCCAGCAGTTACGGGACAGGGGGCGAGCAGTACTTC | CASSYGTGGEQYF | TRBD1 | TRBV6-5 | - | TRBJ2-7
TGTGCCAGCTCACCACAGGGGCCAGAGACCCAGTACTTC | CASSPQGPETQYF | - | TRBV18 | - | TRBJ2-5
TGTGCCATCAGCGAGTCGGCAGTAGATCAGCCCCAGCATTTT | CAISESAVDQPQHF | - | TRBV10-3 | many | TRBJ1-5
TGCGCCAGCAGCCAAAACGGGGGTGAGCAGTTCTTC | CASSQNGGEQFF | - | TRBV4-1 | - | TRBJ2-1
TGTGCCACCAGTGCGTACAGCTACTATGGCTACACCTTC | CATSAYSYYGYTF | - | TRBV24-1 | - | TRBJ1-2
TGCAGTGCGAGAGGAACCACCCAGCCCCAGCATTTT | CSARGTTQPQHF | - | TRBV20-1 | few | TRBJ1-5
TGTGCCAGCAGTTACTACATGGACAGGCCTGGTACAGATACGCAGTATTTT | CASSYYMDRPGTDTQYF | TRBD1 | TRBV6-6 | few | TRBJ2-3
TGCAGTGCTAGAGATCAGGAATTTACGCAGTATTTT | CSARDQEFTQYF | - | TRBV20-1 | few | TRBJ2-3
TGCGCCAGCAGCTTGCTTCCGGGACAGGGGGCCGAGCAGTACTTC | CASSLLPGQGAEQYF | TRBD1 | TRBV5-1 | - | TRBJ2-7
TGTGCCAGCAGTCCCCTGGCAGGCGCAAGGGCTAACTATGGCTACACCTTC | CASSPLAGARANYGYTF | - | TRBV6-1 | - | TRBJ1-2
TGCAGTGCTAGAGGCTACTTCCCGGGACTAGCGGATACGCAGTATTTT | CSARGYFPGLADTQYF | TRBD2 | TRBV20-1 | few | TRBJ2-3
TGTGCCAGCAACTCCCCTAGGCGTATCGAGTTCTTC | CASNSPRRIEFF | - | TRBV6-5 | few | TRBJ2-1
TGTGCCAGCAGCCCTAAGTCAAGCAGCAATGAAAAACTGTTTTTT | CASSPKSSSNEKLFF | - | TRBV7-9 | - | TRBJ1-4
TGCAGTGCTAGAAGAGGACAGGGAACGGAGACCCAGTACTTC | CSARRGQGTETQYF | TRBD1 | TRBV20-1 | - | TRBJ2-5
TGCAGTGCGGAGCTCCGGGGGCACTCCTACAATGAACAGTTCTTC | CSAELRGHSYNEQFF | - | TRBV20-1 | - | TRBJ2-1
TGCAGTGCTAGAGACCACAAACTAGCGGGAGGGCCGAGCTCCTACAATGAGCAGTTCTTC | CSARDHKLAGGPSSYNEQFF | TRBD2 | TRBV20-1 | - | TRBJ2-1
TGTGGCAGCGCGAGCGAGGGATACTACAATGAGCAGTTCTTC | CGSASEGYYNEQFF | - | TRBV7-3 | - | TRBJ2-1
TGTGCCAGCAGGGGACTAGCGGGAGGGTCGCAGTATTTT | CASRGLAGGSQYF | TRBD2 | TRBV12-3/TRBV12-4 | few | TRBJ2-3
TGCAGTGCTACCCAGACAGGGGGTCAAAACGAGCAGTACTTC | CSATQTGGQNEQYF | TRBD1 | TRBV20-1 | - | TRBJ2-7
TGCGCCCGCAGCAAAGAGGGGACAGCCGCCTACGAGCAGTACTTC | CARSKEGTAAYEQYF | TRBD1 | TRBV5-1 | - | TRBJ2-7